The 11 T cell receptor beta chains below were found in one sample sequenced in a study of blood T cell repertoires in COVID-19. Clones were sequenced by immunoSEQ multiplex PCR, and TCRdb holds only the in-frame ones, with some missing. The sample carries 300,000 to 400,000 clones, around nine tenths recorded once. Source material: peripheral blood. The receptors originated from a woman aged 55-69 years with COVID-19, enrolled during active disease.

The CDR3 bases are TGTGCCAGCAGGTCTGTTAGGGGGCGAGACTATGGCTACACCTTC. It translates to CASRSVRGRDYGYTF. This chain uses TRBV6-5 with TRBJ1-2; 7 nucleotides agree with TRBD1. The germline V gene encodes CDR1 MNHEY and CDR2 SVGAGI. V shed 6 bases and J 3 bases; nucleotides not matched to a gene: 10. The CDR3 contains 15 residues.

V is TRBV11-3 and J is TRBJ1-1, with 8 bases identical to TRBD1. The CDR3 is 13 amino acids. Per the germline V gene, CDR1 is SGHNT and CDR2 is YENEEA. V shed 8 bases and J 3 bases; nucleotides not matched to a gene: 5. The CDR3 here is CASGRGLYTEAFF. In nucleotides, the CDR3 is TGTGCCAGCGGCAGGGGGCTTTACACTGAAGCTTTCTTT.

The rearrangement joins TRBV6-5 to TRBJ1-1, with D uncertain. V was pared by 8 bases and J by 0 bases, with 10 bases between. This CDR3 contains 13 residues. Germline V gene sequence: CDR1 MNHEY, CDR2 SVGAGI. The CDR3 DNA reads as TGTGCCAGCGGGCGTCCCGTGAACACTGAAGCTTTCTTT. Translated, it gives CASGRPVNTEAFF.

The gene calls are TRBV4-2 and TRBJ1-2, with a possible D match to TRBD1 (6 bases). Germline CDR1 is LGHNA and CDR2 is YNFKEQ. V lost 1 base and J lost 9, with 21 bases in between. The CDR3 length is 16 residues. CDR3: CASSQVRSTGAQSYTF. The CDR3 DNA reads as TGTGCCAGCAGCCAAGTTAGGTCGACAGGCGCGCAGAGCTACACCTTC.

This clone was counted a single time. This chain connects TRBV29-1 to TRBJ2-1, with 11 bases identical to TRBD1. Unmatched junction bases numbered 10, after V lost 6 bases and J lost 9 bases. Germline V CDR1 and CDR2: SQVTM, ANQGSEA. The CDR3 spans 14 residues. The CDR3 DNA reads TGCAGCGTGACGCCGGGACAGGGGGTGGGTGAGCAGTTCTTC. Its translation: CSVTPGQGVGEQFF.

The CDR3 protein is CASSYHSLNQPQHF. CDR3 in DNA: TGTGCCAGCAGTTACCACAGCCTCAATCAGCCCCAGCATTTT. The chain employs TRBV6-6 and TRBJ1-5; D not certain. This CDR3 has 14 residues. V was pared by 2 bases and J by 3 bases, with 8 bases between. Germline V gives CDR1 MNHNY, CDR2 SVGAGI (reference sequence).

This clone was observed once. The chain combines TRBV28 with TRBJ2-3, with D perhaps TRBD1 (5 bases). V shed 4 bases and J shed 4 bases, with 15 bases lying between them. Germline V gives CDR1 MDHEN, CDR2 SYDVKM. The CDR3 contains 15 residues. The CDR3 nucleotides read TGTGCCAGCAGTTCCCCCGGACAACGGTCAGATACGCAGTATTTT. Translation: CASSSPGQRSDTQYF.

This clone showed up just a few times. The rearrangement joins TRBV30 to TRBJ1-3; D possibly corresponds to TRBD1 (5 bases). V was cut by 2 bases and J by 0 bases, with 11 bases left in between. Germline V lookup: CDR1 GTSNPN, CDR2 SVGIG (reference sequence). This CDR3 has 15 amino acids. For the CDR3, the DNA is TGTGCCTGGAGTAGGGCAGGGTACTCTGGAAACACCATATATTTT. It specifies CAWSRAGYSGNTIYF.

V and J are TRBV5-6 and TRBJ1-1; D unresolved. Germline V gives CDR1 SGHDT, CDR2 YYEEEE. V was shortened by 0 bases and J by 6 bases, with 12 bases between the two germline ends. The CDR3 sequence is 14 residues long. The CDR3 loop reads CASSLGAIPAEAFF. As DNA, the CDR3 is TGTGCCAGCAGCTTGGGCGCGATTCCGGCTGAAGCTTTCTTT.

This chain uses TRBV10-2 with TRBJ2-7; TRBD2 matches at 8 bases. The CDR3 runs to 17 residues. The J segment lost 2 bases and the V segment lost 0 bases, leaving 9 bases of the junction unmatched. Germline values: CDR1 WSHSY, CDR2 SAAADI. In DNA, the CDR3 is TGCGCCAGCAGTGAGTCCCACCTCCGGGGGGGCCCCTACGAGCAGTACTTC. Encoded protein: CASSESHLRGGPYEQYF.

The chain combines TRBV30 with TRBJ2-7; 8 bases agree with TRBD2. Trimming at V came to 4 bases and at J to 6 bases, leaving 5 bases not matched to a gene. This CDR3 spans 12 amino acids. CDR1 is GTSNPN, CDR2 SVGIG, per germline (reference sequence). CDR3 sequence: CAWTTSGGEQYF. The DNA for the CDR3 is TGTGCCTGGACCACTAGCGGAGGCGAGCAGTACTTC.